The 7 T cell receptor beta chains below all came from one sample that was sequenced in a study of blood T cell repertoires in COVID-19. Generated by immunoSEQ multiplex PCR, the TCRdb table keeps only in-frame clones and is missing some. The sample contains approximately 80,000 clones, about 73% of which appear only once. Sequences were obtained from peripheral blood. The receptor set was obtained from a man aged 50 to 60 with active or convalescent COVID-19.

This chain uses TRBV7-2 with TRBJ2-1; possibly TRBD2 for D (6 bases). V shed 0 bases and J shed 4 bases, with 7 bases lying between them. Per germline, CDR1 SGHTA and CDR2 FQGNSA. CDR3 length: 14 residues. For the CDR3, the DNA is TGTGCCAGCAGCTTAGCGGGGGGATACAATGAGCAGTTCTTC. Its protein is CASSLAGGYNEQFF.

The V and J genes are TRBV7-9 and TRBJ2-7; 7 bases agree with TRBD1. Germline assignment: CDR1 SEHNR and CDR2 FQNEAQ (reference sequence). This CDR3 is 12 amino acids long. J lost 6 bases, V lost 2 bases, and 1 base had no gene match. This CDR3 is CASSLRGPEQYF. Written as DNA, the CDR3 is TGTGCCAGCAGCTTAAGGGGGCCCGAGCAGTACTTC. Full variable domain (remainder filled in from reference TRBV7-9 and TRBJ2-7): DTGVSQNPRHKITKRGQNVTFRCDPISEHNRLYWYRQTLGQGPEFLTYFQNEAQLEKSRLLSDRFSAERPKGSFSTLEIQRTEQGDSAMYLCASSLRGPEQYFGPGTRLTVT.

The gene calls are TRBV29-1 and TRBJ2-7, with D maybe TRBD1 (5 bases). CDR1 SQVTM and CDR2 ANQGSEA come from the germline V gene. The CDR3 consists of 12 residues. Trimming removed 4 bases from V and 0 bases from J, with 7 bases in between. The CDR3, as DNA: TGCAGCGTTGGACAGTTCTCCTACGAGCAGTACTTC. Translating it yields CSVGQFSYEQYF.

This rearrangement joins TRBV19 to TRBJ1-2; D is perhaps TRBD1 (6 bases). In germline, CDR1 is LNHDA, CDR2 SQIVND (reference sequence). Trimming cost V 1 base and J 5 bases, with 11 bases left between them. The CDR3 loop spans 14 amino acids. In nucleotides, the CDR3 is TGTGCCAGTAGTATAGTACAGGGTCGATATGGCTACACCTTC. Protein sequence: CASSIVQGRYGYTF.

The chain is built from TRBV6-1 and TRBJ1-4; D is ambiguous. The V gene lost 8 bases and the J gene lost 8 bases, with 9 bases spanning the gap. The CDR3 has 11 residues. Germline V gives CDR1 MNHNS, CDR2 SASEGT. CDR3 coding DNA: TGTGCCAGCGCGGGTGGGGAAAAACTGTTTTTT. This gives the protein CASAGGEKLFF.

As concerns this clone: One junction end does not reproduce the germline sequence, and a read error may be involved. J is TRBJ2-7 and V is TRBV2; TRBD1 matches at 7 bases. The CDR3 is 11 amino acids. The germline gives CDR1 SNHLY, CDR2 FYNNEI. This CDR3 reads CASSNRQGWLF. The CDR3 DNA follows: TGTGCCAGCAGTAACAGACAGGGTTGGCTCTTC. The variable domain in full, completed from reference TRBV2 and TRBJ2-7, reads EPEVTQTPSHQVTQMGQEVILRCVPISNHLYFYWYRQILGQKVEFLVSFYNNEISEKSEIFDDQFSVERPDGSNFTLKIRSTKLEDSAMYFCASSNRQGWLFGPGTRLTVT.

This rearrangement joins TRBV29-1 to TRBJ2-1; 11 bases match TRBD1. V gave up 7 bases and J gave up 6 bases; unmatched junction bases: 5. The CDR3 extends over 13 amino acids. Germline CDR1 and CDR2: SQVTM and ANQGSEA. The CDR3 loop is CSALGTGGNEQFF. CDR3 nucleotides: TGCAGCGCTCTCGGGACAGGGGGCAATGAGCAGTTCTTC.